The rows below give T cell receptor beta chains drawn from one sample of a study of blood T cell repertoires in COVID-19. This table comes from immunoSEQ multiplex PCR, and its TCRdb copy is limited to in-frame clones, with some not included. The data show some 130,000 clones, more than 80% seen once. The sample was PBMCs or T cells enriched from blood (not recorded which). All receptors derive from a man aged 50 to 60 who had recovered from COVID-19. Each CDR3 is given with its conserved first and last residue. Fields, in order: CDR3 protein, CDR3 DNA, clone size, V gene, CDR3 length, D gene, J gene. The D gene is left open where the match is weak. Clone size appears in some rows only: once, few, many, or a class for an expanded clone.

CASSLGQIQETQYF TGCGCCAGCAGCTTGGGACAAATACAAGAGACCCAGTACTTC - TRBV5-1 14 - TRBJ2-5
CATSTSGSGAYNEQFF TGTGCCACCAGCACCTCCGGGTCAGGGGCCTACAATGAGCAGTTCTTC - TRBV24-1 16 - TRBJ2-1
CASSLVFSGGGSYNEQFF TGCGCCAGCAGCTTGGTCTTTAGCGGGGGAGGATCCTACAATGAGCAGTTCTTC - TRBV5-1 18 TRBD2 TRBJ2-1
CASSPPGQGFENTEAFF TGTGCCAGCTCACCACCGGGACAGGGATTTGAGAACACTGAAGCTTTCTTT - TRBV18 17 TRBD1 TRBJ1-1
CASSSVSYNEQFF TGTGCCAGCAGCTCTGTATCCTACAATGAGCAGTTCTTC - TRBV7-9 13 - TRBJ2-1
CASSPSDRLGAQHF TGTGCCAGCAGTCCTTCAGACAGGTTAGGGGCCCAGCATTTT - TRBV25-1 14 - TRBJ1-5
CASSTGLADNEQFF TGCGCCAGCAGCACAGGACTAGCGGACAATGAGCAGTTCTTC - TRBV5-1 14 TRBD2 TRBJ2-1
CASSHPNAGTSRTFYEQYF TGCGCCAGCTCCCACCCCAACGCAGGGACAAGCCGGACCTTCTACGAGCAGTACTTC once TRBV5-1 19 - TRBJ2-7
CASSLSRGNTEAFF TGTGCCAGCAGCTTATCTAGAGGGAACACTGAAGCTTTCTTT - TRBV7-3 14 - TRBJ1-1
CASSLDGTYQPQHF TGTGCCAGCAGCTTGGACGGTACGTATCAGCCCCAGCATTTT - TRBV5-5 14 - TRBJ1-5